The clone carrying this T cell receptor (beta chain) was recorded once. Its antigen is not known. Repertoires were generated with immunoSEQ multiplex PCR, while TCRdb's copy carries only in-frame clones and drops some. This table holds 40,000 to 60,000 clones, 80% to 90% found once. The entry originates in a study of neoadjuvant nivolumab and ipilimumab in lung cancer. Study findings and constraints: A small number of samples were TCR sequenced. Higher pretherapy blood TCR richness went with higher resected-tumor richness. Only two of four nivolumab-treated tumors gained richness and clonality by surgery.

This receptor was taken from an adult with non-small cell lung cancer. Some clones in this sample may be carry-over from other donors' samples. The sequencing here drew on blood, taken before neoadjuvant nivolumab, alone or with ipilimumab.

The CDR3 DNA reads as TGCAGCGTTGTCCCCAGGGCCGGACTGGGCGAGACCCAGTACTTC. Encoded protein: CSVVPRAGLGETQYF. This sequence joins TRBV29-1 and TRBJ2-5; D could derive from TRBD1 or TRBD2 (5 bases each). Trimming removed 4 bases from V and 5 bases from J, with 20 bases in between. CDR1 SQVTM and CDR2 ANQGSEA come from the germline V gene. There are 15 residues in the CDR3.